This T cell receptor (beta chain) was retrieved from a study of T cell clones after liver transplantation. Study details: In this trial, immunosuppression withdrawal was attempted within 2 years of liver transplant.

The assay was immunoSEQ multiplex PCR, and TCRdb's table has in-frame clones only and misses some. The sample holds around 43,000 clones, more than 70% seen once. Germline values: CDR1 MNHEY, CDR2 SMNVEV (reference sequence). The CDR3 has 13 residues. V was cut by 7 bases and J by 2 bases, with 11 bases left in between. This rearrangement joins TRBV27 to TRBJ1-2; D remains unclear. The sample in question was CD4+ T cells from blood, obtained 24 months after liver transplant. This receptor was identified in a human patient who received a liver transplant. T cells may partly derive from the graft donor. The CDR3: CASKPDPNYGYTF. CDR3 DNA sequence: TGTGCCAGCAAGCCGGACCCCAACTATGGCTACACCTTC.